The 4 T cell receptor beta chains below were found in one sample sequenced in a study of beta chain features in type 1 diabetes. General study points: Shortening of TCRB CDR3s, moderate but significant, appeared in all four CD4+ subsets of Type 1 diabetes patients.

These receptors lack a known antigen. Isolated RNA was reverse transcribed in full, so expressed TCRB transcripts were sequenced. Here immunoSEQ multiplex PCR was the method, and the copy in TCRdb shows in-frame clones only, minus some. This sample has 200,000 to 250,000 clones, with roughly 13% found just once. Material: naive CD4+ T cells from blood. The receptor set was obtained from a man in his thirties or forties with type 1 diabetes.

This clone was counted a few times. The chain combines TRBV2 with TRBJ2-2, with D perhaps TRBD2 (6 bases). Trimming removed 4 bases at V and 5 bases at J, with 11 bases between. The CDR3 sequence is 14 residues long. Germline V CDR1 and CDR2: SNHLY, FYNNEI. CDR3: CASSAGVGTGELFF. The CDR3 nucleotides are TGTGCCAGCAGTGCGGGAGTTGGTACCGGGGAGCTGTTTTTT.

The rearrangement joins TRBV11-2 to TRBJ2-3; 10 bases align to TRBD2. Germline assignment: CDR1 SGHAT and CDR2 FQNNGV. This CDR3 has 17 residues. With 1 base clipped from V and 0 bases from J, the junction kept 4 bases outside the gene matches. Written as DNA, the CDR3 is TGTGCCAGCAGCTTAGGCGGACTAGCGGATAGCACAGATACGCAGTATTTT. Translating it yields CASSLGGLADSTDTQYF. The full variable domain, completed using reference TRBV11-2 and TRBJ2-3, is EAGVAQSPRYKIIEKRQSVAFWCNPISGHATLYWYQQILGQGPKLLIQFQNNGVVDDSQLPKDRFSAERLKGVDSTLKIQPAKLEDSAVYLCASSLGGLADSTDTQYFGPGTRLTVL.

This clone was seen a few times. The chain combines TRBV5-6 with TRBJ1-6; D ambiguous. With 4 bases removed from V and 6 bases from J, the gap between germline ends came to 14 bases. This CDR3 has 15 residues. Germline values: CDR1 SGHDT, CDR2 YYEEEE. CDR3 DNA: TGTGCCAGCAGCCTTCAGGCGCTGGGTAATTCACCCCTCCACTTT. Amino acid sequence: CASSLQALGNSPLHF.

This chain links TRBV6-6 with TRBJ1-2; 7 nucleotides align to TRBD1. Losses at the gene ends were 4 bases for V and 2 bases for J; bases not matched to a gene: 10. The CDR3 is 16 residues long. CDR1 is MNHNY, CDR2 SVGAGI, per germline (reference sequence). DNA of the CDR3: TGTGCCAGCAGTTTGGACCGACAGGGCCGGAACTATGGCTACACCTTC. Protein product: CASSLDRQGRNYGYTF.